These 5 T cell receptor beta chains came from one sample sequenced in a study of Ad26.COV2.S vaccination and SARS-CoV-2 variants. The repertoire was sequenced with immunoSEQ multiplex PCR; TCRdb's copy has only in-frame clones and lacks some. The sample holds more than 300,000 clones; roughly 80% are singletons and the top ten take 2% to 2.5%. Sample treatment: around 19 received Ad26.COV2.S at low or high dose, single or two shots; 5 received placebo; per-sample allocation not given. Following the first vaccine or placebo injection, samples were taken on day 63. The source material was peripheral blood, sampled in a trial of Ad26.COV2.S vaccine versus placebo. These receptors were taken from a person aged 18 to 65 who received the Ad26.COV2.S COVID-19 vaccine or a placebo.

The rearrangement joins TRBV30 to TRBJ2-7; 11 nucleotides match TRBD1. This CDR3 comprises 15 residues. Unmatched junction bases numbered 8, after V lost 5 bases and J lost 2 bases. Germline CDR1 reads GTSNPN; CDR2 reads SVGIG (reference sequence). DNA of the CDR3: TGTGCCTGGGGTGGACCGGGACAGGGGGCCTACGAGCAGTACTTC. Amino acids: CAWGGPGQGAYEQYF.

The chain links TRBV9 to TRBJ1-1; possible D gene TRBD1, 6 bases. V dropped 3 bases and J dropped 3 bases, with 18 bases sitting between them. The germline V gene encodes CDR1 SGDLS and CDR2 YYNGEE. The length of the CDR3 is 16 residues. CDR3 region: CASSGPQGGLHTEAFF. DNA for the CDR3: TGTGCCAGCAGCGGGCCACAGGGAGGGCTACACACTGAAGCTTTCTTT.

This chain connects TRBV9 to TRBJ1-6; D is uncertain. The CDR3 is made up of 13 amino acids. V was shortened by 0 bases and J by 7 bases, with 5 bases between the two germline ends. Per germline, CDR1 SGDLS and CDR2 YYNGEE. CDR3 region: CASSVARNSPLHF. In nucleotides, the CDR3 is TGTGCCAGCAGCGTAGCCCGGAATTCACCCCTCCACTTT.

The chain combines TRBV27 with TRBJ2-3; D may be TRBD2 (5 bases). V lost 4 bases to trimming and J lost 1 base, with 12 bases between them. Germline CDR1 is MNHEY and CDR2 is SMNVEV (reference sequence). The CDR3 extends over 15 amino acids. Here the CDR3 DNA reads TGTGCCAGCAGTTCCAGAGGGTTAGGCACAGATACGCAGTATTTT. This codes for CASSSRGLGTDTQYF.

This chain links TRBV2 with TRBJ1-3; possible D gene TRBD1, 6 bases. The CDR3 consists of 15 residues. Germline CDR1 SNHLY, CDR2 FYNNEI. V dropped 7 bases and J dropped 3 bases, with 16 bases sitting between them. The CDR3 DNA reads TGTGCCAGCAAGTCGGACAGATATAATGGAAACACCATATATTTT. Encoded protein: CASKSDRYNGNTIYF.